Listed below are T cell receptor beta chains from one sample, sequenced in a study of patients and donors after allogeneic stem cell transplantation. Using its own MiXCR run on the RT-PCR reads, TCRdb lists one record per CDR3 protein. The data show about 74,000 distinct CDR3 sequences, with more than 20% seen just once and about 30% held by the top ten. Sequencing was done on a sample of blood, either unsorted or a sorted T cell fraction (not recorded which). The origin of the receptors is a human donor who was either an allogeneic HSCT recipient or a stem cell or donor lymphocyte infusion donor (not recorded which). It is not recorded whose cells these are; they may come from a transplant donor. CDR3s include the opening cysteine and the closing phenylalanine or tryptophan. The D gene is left open where the match is weak. Where a row states a size, it is once, few, many or the class of an expanded clone; other rows omit it.

size	D	V	length	J	CDR3	DNA
many	NA	TRBV12-3/TRBV12-4	14	TRBJ1-3	CASSLIVSGNTIYF	TGTGCCAGCAGTTTAATTGTCTCTGGAAACACCATATATTTT
NA	NA	TRBV9	13	TRBJ1-1	CASSVAYFTEAFF	TGTGCCAGCAGCGTAGCATATTTTACTGAAGCTTTCTTT
NA	NA	TRBV4-2	15	TRBJ1-2	CASSQVTEALGGYTF	TGTGCCAGCAGCCAAGTTACAGAGGCTCTGGGCGGCTACACCTTC
many	NA	TRBV2	14	TRBJ2-3	CASRTSLGTDTQYF	TGTGCCAGCAGGACCTCATTAGGGACAGATACGCAGTATTTT
NA	NA	TRBV7-9	17	TRBJ2-4	CASSLGGDPTAKNIQYF	TGTGCCAGCAGCCTCGGTGGGGATCCCACAGCCAAAAACATTCAGTACTTC
NA	NA	TRBV5-4	14	TRBJ1-1	CASSHYTLNTEAFF	TGTGCCAGCAGCCATTACACATTGAACACTGAAGCTTTCTTT
NA	TRBD1	TRBV7-9	20	TRBJ2-6	CASSLGRSDRAFWGANVLTF	TGTGCCAGCAGCTTAGGAAGATCGGACAGGGCCTTTTGGGGGGCCAACGTCCTGACTTTC
NA	NA	TRBV6-2/TRBV6-3	11	TRBJ2-1	CASRYTNEQFF	TGTGCCAGCAGATATACAAATGAGCAGTTCTTC
few	TRBD1	TRBV7-6	16	TRBJ2-2	CASSLVTGGNTGELFF	TGTGCCAGCAGCTTAGTAACAGGGGGCAACACCGGGGAGCTGTTTTTT
NA	TRBD1	TRBV12-3/TRBV12-4	16	TRBJ1-2	CASTTTGTGSAYGYTF	TGTGCCAGCACCACCACCGGGACAGGGTCCGCCTATGGCTACACCTTC
NA	TRBD1	TRBV6-1	14	TRBJ2-7	CASMDRAGTYEQYF	TGTGCCAGCATGGACAGGGCTGGGACCTACGAGCAGTACTTC
few	TRBD1	TRBV5-8	13	TRBJ1-4	CASSDRGWEKLFF	TGTGCCAGCTCGGACAGGGGTTGGGAAAAACTGTTTTTT
NA	NA	TRBV27	18	TRBJ2-3	CASSPGTPGTLSTDTQYF	TGTGCCAGCAGTCCCGGGACACCCGGGACCCTTAGCACAGATACGCAGTATTTT
NA	NA	TRBV10-3	12	TRBJ2-1	CAISVSSGEQFF	TGTGCCATCAGTGTTAGTTCTGGGGAGCAGTTCTTC
few	NA	TRBV7-9	14	TRBJ1-6	CASSPPTANSPLHF	TGTGCCAGCAGCCCCCCTACAGCCAATTCACCCCTCCACTTT
few	NA	TRBV12-3/TRBV12-4	13	TRBJ1-2	CASSFRAGDGYTF	TGTGCCAGCAGTTTTAGGGCTGGTGATGGCTACACCTTC
NA	NA	TRBV20-1	15	TRBJ1-5	CSAGGVGAVNQPQHF	TGCAGTGCGGGAGGAGTGGGGGCCGTCAATCAGCCCCAGCATTTT
NA	NA	TRBV7-3	13	TRBJ1-1	CASSLEPSTEAFF	TGTGCCAGCAGCCTCGAACCGAGCACTGAAGCTTTCTTT
NA	NA	TRBV4-2	15	TRBJ2-5	CASSQDSAGEETQYF	TGTGCCAGCAGCCAAGATAGCGCGGGCGAAGAGACCCAGTACTTC
NA	TRBD1	TRBV23-1	17	TRBJ2-7	CASSQSGGSQGAVEQYF	TGCGCCAGCAGTCAATCGGGAGGTTCCCAGGGGGCGGTCGAGCAGTACTTC
many	TRBD1	TRBV12-3/TRBV12-4	16	TRBJ1-1	CASGLTGGLFWTEAFF	TGTGCCAGCGGACTGACAGGGGGTCTTTTTTGGACTGAAGCTTTCTTT
NA	TRBD1	TRBV7-2	16	TRBJ1-1	CASSLHTGGMNTEAFF	TGTGCCAGCAGCTTACATACAGGGGGCATGAACACTGAAGCTTTCTTT
NA	NA	TRBV2	14	TRBJ2-3	CASSAYGHTDTQYF	TGTGCCAGCAGCGCATATGGCCACACAGATACGCAGTATTTT
NA	TRBD2	TRBV25-1	14	TRBJ2-5	CASSKLALQETQYF	TGTGCCAGCAGTAAACTAGCGCTTCAAGAGACCCAGTACTTC
NA	NA	TRBV30	11	TRBJ1-4	CAWTANEKLFF	TGTGCCTGGACCGCTAATGAAAAACTGTTTTTT
NA	NA	TRBV12-3/TRBV12-4	13	TRBJ1-2	CASSSRVPYGYTF	TGTGCCAGCAGTTCCAGGGTTCCCTATGGCTACACCTTC
few	NA	TRBV5-1	13	TRBJ1-6	CASSPERDSPLHF	TGCGCCAGCAGCCCAGAAAGGGATTCACCCCTCCACTTT
NA	NA	TRBV24-1	15	TRBJ1-2	CATSDPQGWSYGYTF	TGTGCCACCAGTGATCCCCAGGGTTGGAGCTATGGCTACACCTTC
once	NA	TRBV27	15	TRBJ2-5	CASSLRGRGWETQYF	TGTGCCAGCAGTTTAAGAGGACGGGGATGGGAGACCCAGTACTTC
NA	NA	TRBV7-6	15	TRBJ2-2	CASSLGPSNTGELFF	TGTGCCAGCAGCTTAGGACCTTCGAACACCGGGGAGCTGTTTTTT
NA	NA	TRBV29-1	13	TRBJ1-1	CSHSTLLNTEAFF	TGCAGCCACAGCACGCTTTTGAACACTGAAGCTTTCTTT
NA	NA	TRBV20-1	14	TRBJ1-4	CSARVETAREKLFF	TGCAGTGCTAGAGTGGAGACAGCGAGGGAAAAACTGTTTTTT
NA	TRBD1	TRBV12-3/TRBV12-4	13	TRBJ1-2	CASSGGQGYGYTF	TGTGCCAGCAGTGGGGGACAGGGCTATGGCTACACCTTC
NA	TRBD2	TRBV20-1	14	TRBJ2-7	CSARGASGSDEQYF	TGCAGTGCTAGAGGGGCCAGCGGGAGTGACGAGCAGTACTTC
few	TRBD1	TRBV14	15	TRBJ1-2	CASSQDRAGGYGYTF	TGTGCCAGCAGCCAAGATCGGGCAGGGGGCTATGGCTACACCTTC
few	NA	TRBV9	13	TRBJ2-1	CASSVRVGTEQFF	TGTGCCAGCAGCGTACGAGTGGGTACTGAGCAGTTCTTC
NA	NA	TRBV7-2	12	TRBJ2-5	CASSLSDSSQYF	TGTGCCAGCAGCTTAAGCGACAGTTCCCAGTACTTC
NA	NA	TRBV10-3	14	TRBJ2-7	CAISEIGGNYEQYF	TGTGCCATCAGTGAAATTGGGGGTAACTACGAGCAGTACTTC
many	TRBD1	TRBV9	14	TRBJ1-6	CASSLDRVDSPLHF	TGTGCCAGCAGCCTTGACAGGGTGGATTCACCCCTCCACTTT
NA	TRBD1	TRBV9	20	TRBJ1-6	CASSVDGTGAPSSYNSPLHF	TGTGCCAGCAGCGTAGATGGGACAGGGGCGCCCAGCTCCTATAATTCACCCCTCCACTTT
NA	TRBD1	TRBV20-1	15	TRBJ1-2	CSARTWTGDDYGYTF	TGCAGTGCTAGAACCTGGACAGGAGATGACTATGGCTACACCTTC
few	NA	TRBV20-1	11	TRBJ1-1	CSATQYTEAFF	TGCAGTGCCACACAATACACTGAAGCTTTCTTT
NA	NA	TRBV12-3/TRBV12-4	11	TRBJ2-7	CASRGIYEQYF	TGTGCCAGCAGAGGTATTTACGAGCAGTACTTC
few	NA	TRBV25-1	13	TRBJ1-1	CASSPLKKTEAFF	TGTGCCAGCAGTCCCCTCAAGAAAACTGAAGCTTTCTTT
NA	NA	TRBV5-1	15	TRBJ1-1	CASSLFRALNTEAFF	TGCGCCAGCAGCTTGTTCCGCGCGCTGAACACTGAAGCTTTCTTT
NA	NA	TRBV4-1	16	TRBJ2-3	CASSHPSGVRTDTQYF	TGCGCCAGCAGCCACCCATCGGGAGTTCGCACAGATACGCAGTATTTT